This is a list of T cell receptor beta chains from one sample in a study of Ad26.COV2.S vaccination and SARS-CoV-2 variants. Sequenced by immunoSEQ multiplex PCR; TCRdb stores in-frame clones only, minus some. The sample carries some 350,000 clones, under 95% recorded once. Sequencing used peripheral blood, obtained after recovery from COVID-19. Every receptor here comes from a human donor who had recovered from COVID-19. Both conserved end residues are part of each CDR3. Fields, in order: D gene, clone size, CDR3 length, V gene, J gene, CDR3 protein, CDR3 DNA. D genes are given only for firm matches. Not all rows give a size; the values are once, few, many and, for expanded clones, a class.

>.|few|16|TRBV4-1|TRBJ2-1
CASSQEGRRGAHEQFF
TGCGCCAGCAGCCAAGAGGGGAGGCGCGGGGCTCATGAGCAGTTCTTC
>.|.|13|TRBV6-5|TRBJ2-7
CASSPRGAGEQYF
TGTGCCAGCAGTCCCCGGGGAGCGGGCGAGCAGTACTTC
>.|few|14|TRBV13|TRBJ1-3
CASSSRQARNTIYF
TGTGCCAGCAGCTCCCGACAGGCAAGAAACACCATATATTTT
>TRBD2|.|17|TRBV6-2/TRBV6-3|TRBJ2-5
CASSPKGLGSGGQTQYF
TGTGCCAGCAGTCCCAAGGGGCTAGGTAGCGGGGGTCAGACCCAGTACTTC
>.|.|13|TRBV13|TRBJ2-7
CASSAGQSYEQYF
TGTGCCAGCAGCGCGGGACAGAGCTACGAGCAGTACTTC
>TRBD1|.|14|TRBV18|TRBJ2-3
CASSHRGTPDTQYF
TGTGCCAGCTCCCACAGGGGTACCCCAGATACGCAGTATTTT
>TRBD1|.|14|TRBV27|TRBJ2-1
CASSLFNRGGEQFF
TGTGCCAGCAGTTTATTCAACAGGGGCGGTGAGCAGTTCTTC
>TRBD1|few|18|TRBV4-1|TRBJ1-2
CASSQQSGGTELFYGYTF
TGCGCCAGCAGCCAACAATCAGGGGGGACAGAGCTTTTCTATGGCTACACCTTC
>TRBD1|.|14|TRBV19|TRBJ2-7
CASSARRDSYEQYF
TGTGCCAGTAGTGCTCGCCGGGACAGCTACGAGCAGTACTTC
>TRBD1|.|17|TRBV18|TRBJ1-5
CASSATRQGSSNQPQHF
TGTGCCAGCTCAGCAACCAGACAGGGCTCAAGCAATCAGCCCCAGCATTTT
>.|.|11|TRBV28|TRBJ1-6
CASSGTPVLHF
TGTGCCAGCAGTGGGACGCCCGTCCTCCACTTT
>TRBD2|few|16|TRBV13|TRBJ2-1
CASSPLGAGGYNEQFF
TGTGCCAGCAGCCCCCTGGGAGCGGGGGGATACAATGAGCAGTTCTTC
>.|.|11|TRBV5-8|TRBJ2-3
CASSSGTRQYF
TGTGCCAGCAGTTCCGGGACAAGGCAGTATTTT
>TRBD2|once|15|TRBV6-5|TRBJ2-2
CASSYQRGNTGELFF
TGTGCCAGCAGTTACCAGCGGGGGAACACCGGGGAGCTGTTTTTT
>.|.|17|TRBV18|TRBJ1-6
CASSPLGEGPLNSPLHF
TGTGCCAGCTCACCACTGGGGGAGGGTCCCCTAAATTCACCCCTCCACTTT
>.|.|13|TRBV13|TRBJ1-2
CASSPGRNYGYTF
TGTGCCAGCAGCCCGGGCAGGAACTATGGCTACACCTTC
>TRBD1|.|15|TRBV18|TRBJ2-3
CASSPGQGITDTQYF
TGTGCCAGCTCACCGGGACAGGGCATCACAGATACGCAGTATTTT
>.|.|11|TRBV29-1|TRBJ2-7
CSVGDYYEQYF
TGCAGCGTTGGGGATTATTACGAGCAGTACTTC
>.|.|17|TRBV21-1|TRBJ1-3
CASSKVGRAERRNTIYF
TGTGCCAGCAGCAAAGTGGGGCGCGCGGAGCGACGAAACACCATATATTTT
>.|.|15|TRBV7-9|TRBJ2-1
CASSFPSDTYNEQFF
TGTGCCAGCAGTTTCCCGAGCGACACCTACAATGAGCAGTTCTTC
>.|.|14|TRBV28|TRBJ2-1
CASSSYRDFNEQFF
TGTGCCAGCAGTTCCTACCGGGACTTCAATGAGCAGTTCTTC
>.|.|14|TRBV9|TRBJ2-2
CASSEPVNTGELFF
TGTGCCAGCAGCGAGCCGGTCAACACCGGGGAGCTGTTTTTT
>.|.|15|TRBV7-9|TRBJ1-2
CASSLGQDPGYGYTF
TGTGCCAGCAGCTTAGGTCAGGACCCGGGATATGGCTACACCTTC
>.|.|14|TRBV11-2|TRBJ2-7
CASSFRQLLDEQYF
TGTGCCAGCAGCTTTCGGCAGCTGCTGGACGAGCAGTACTTC
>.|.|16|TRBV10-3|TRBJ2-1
CAISEERVSSYNEQFF
TGTGCCATCAGTGAAGAGAGGGTGAGCTCCTACAATGAGCAGTTCTTC
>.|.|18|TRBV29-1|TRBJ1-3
CSVQRFPGGLRSGNTIYF
TGCAGCGTTCAACGATTTCCTGGGGGGCTCCGCTCTGGAAACACCATATATTTT
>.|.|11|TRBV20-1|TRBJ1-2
CSANQGVSYTF
TGCAGTGCTAATCAGGGAGTATCGTACACCTTC
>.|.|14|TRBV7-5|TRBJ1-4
CARSSGQGGEKLFF
TGTGCCAGAAGCTCCGGACAGGGCGGGGAAAAACTGTTTTTT